This T cell receptor (beta chain) appears in the sequencing data of a study of T-cell reconstitution after alpha-beta-depleted transplantation in children. In germline, CDR1 is ENHRY, CDR2 SYGVKD. Trimming cost V 4 bases and J 5 bases, with 12 bases left between them. This CDR3 spans 14 amino acids. In its sample, this clonotype was seen many times. Molecular barcoding with unique molecular identifiers was used for the TCRbeta library. One entry per CDR3 protein, called by TCRdb with MiXCR from the PCR reads. Among approximately 500,000 distinct CDR3 sequences listed, about 10% were seen once. The source was PBMCs, collected before TCRalphabeta/CD19-depleted stem cell transplant. V gene TRBV10-3 combines with J gene TRBJ1-5, with D possibly TRBD1 on 5 matching bases. The clonotype comes from a child aged 2-15 years with inherited bone marrow failure, due to receive a stem cell transplant. Written as DNA, the CDR3 is TGTGCCATCAGTGGCGGTGGGGCCGATCAGCCCCAGCATTTT. The encoded protein is CAISGGGADQPQHF.